This T cell receptor (beta chain) was recovered during a study of cytomegalovirus exposure and HLA in healthy donors. The PCR had 60 Vbeta and 13 Jbeta primers. Clones were read by immunoSEQ multiplex PCR, and TCRdb kept only the in-frame ones, dropping some. The table includes about 120,000 clones, over 65% detected once. The CDR3 has 15 amino acids. The V end was cut by 0 bases, the J end by 0 bases, with 8 bases between. CDR1 and CDR2 (germline): LGHNA, YSLEER. This clone has more than one count but fewer than ten. The receptor was isolated from a woman between 18 and 30 years old in good health and CMV-seronegative. Material: PBMCs. The rearrangement links TRBV4-3 to TRBJ1-1; D unclear. DNA for the CDR3: TGCGCCAGCAGCCAAGATCCAGGATTGAACACTGAAGCTTTCTTT. It codes for CASSQDPGLNTEAFF.